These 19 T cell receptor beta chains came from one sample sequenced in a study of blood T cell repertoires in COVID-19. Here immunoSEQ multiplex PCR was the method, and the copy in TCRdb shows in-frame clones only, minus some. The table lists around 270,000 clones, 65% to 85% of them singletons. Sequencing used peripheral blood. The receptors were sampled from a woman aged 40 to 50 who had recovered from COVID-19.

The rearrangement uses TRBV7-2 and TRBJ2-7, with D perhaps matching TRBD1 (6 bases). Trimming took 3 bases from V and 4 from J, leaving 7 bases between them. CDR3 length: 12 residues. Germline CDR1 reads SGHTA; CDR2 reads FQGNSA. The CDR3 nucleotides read TGTGCCAGCAGCTTGCAGGGGTACGAGCAGTACTTC. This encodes CASSLQGYEQYF. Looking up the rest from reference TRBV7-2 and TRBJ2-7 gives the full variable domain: GAGVSQSPSNKVTEKGKDVELRCDPISGHTALYWYRQSLGQGLEFLIYFQGNSAPDKSGLPSDRFSAERTGGSVSTLTIQRTQQEDSAVYLCASSLQGYEQYFGPGTRLTVT.

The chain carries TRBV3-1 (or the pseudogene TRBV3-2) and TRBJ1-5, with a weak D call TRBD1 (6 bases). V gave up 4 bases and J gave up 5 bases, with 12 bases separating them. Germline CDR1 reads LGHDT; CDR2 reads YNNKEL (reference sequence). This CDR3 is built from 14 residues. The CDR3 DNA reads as TGTGCCAGCAGCCTTAGGGGGACGGATCAGCCCCAGCATTTT. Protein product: CASSLRGTDQPQHF.

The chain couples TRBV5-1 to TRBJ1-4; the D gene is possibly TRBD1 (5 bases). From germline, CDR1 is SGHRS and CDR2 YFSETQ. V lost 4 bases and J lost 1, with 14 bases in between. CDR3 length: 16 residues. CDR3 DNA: TGCGCCAGCAGCATAACCTCCGGGGGAACTAATGAAAAACTGTTTTTT. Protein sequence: CASSITSGGTNEKLFF.

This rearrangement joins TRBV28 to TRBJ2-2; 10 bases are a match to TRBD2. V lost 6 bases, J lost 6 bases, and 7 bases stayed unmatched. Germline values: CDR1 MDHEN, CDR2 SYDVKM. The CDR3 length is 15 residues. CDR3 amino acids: CASSPGTSEAGELFF. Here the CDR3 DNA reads TGTGCCAGCAGCCCCGGGACTAGCGAGGCCGGGGAGCTGTTTTTT.

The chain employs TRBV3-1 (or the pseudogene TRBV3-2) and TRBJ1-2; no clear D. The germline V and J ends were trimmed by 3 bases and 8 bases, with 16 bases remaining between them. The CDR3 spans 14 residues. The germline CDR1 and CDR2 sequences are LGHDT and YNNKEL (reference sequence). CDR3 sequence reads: CASSHLQDSRGYTF. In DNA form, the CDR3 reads TGTGCCAGCAGCCACCTACAAGACTCCCGCGGCTACACCTTC.

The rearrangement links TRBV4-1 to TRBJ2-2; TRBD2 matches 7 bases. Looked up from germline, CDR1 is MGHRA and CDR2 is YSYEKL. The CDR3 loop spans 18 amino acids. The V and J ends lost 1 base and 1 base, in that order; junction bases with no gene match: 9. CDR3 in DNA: TGCGCCAGCAGCCAAGGGGTGGGGGACTACCGGAACACCGGGGAGCTGTTTTTT. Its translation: CASSQGVGDYRNTGELFF.

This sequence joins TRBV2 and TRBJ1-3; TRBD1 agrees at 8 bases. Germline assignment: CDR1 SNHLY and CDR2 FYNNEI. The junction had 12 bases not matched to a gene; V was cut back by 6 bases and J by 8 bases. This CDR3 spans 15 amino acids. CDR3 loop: CASRVDRGVSHTIYF. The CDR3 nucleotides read TGTGCCAGCAGGGTCGACAGGGGAGTAAGTCACACCATATATTTT.

CDR3 residues: CASSRGDPTSYEQYF. Written as DNA, the CDR3 is TGCGCCAGCAGCCGGGGGGACCCCACCTCCTACGAGCAGTACTTC. The V and J genes are TRBV4-1 and TRBJ2-7; D is perhaps TRBD2 (6 bases). The CDR3 totals 15 residues. Germline V gene lookup returns CDR1 MGHRA and CDR2 YSYEKL. V was shortened by 4 bases and J by 0 bases, with 13 bases between the two germline ends.

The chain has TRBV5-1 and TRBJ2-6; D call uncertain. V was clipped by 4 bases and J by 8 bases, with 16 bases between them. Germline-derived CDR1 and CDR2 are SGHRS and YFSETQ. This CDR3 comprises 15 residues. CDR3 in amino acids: CASSLEDPRTNVLTF. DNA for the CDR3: TGCGCCAGCAGCCTGGAAGATCCTAGGACCAACGTCCTGACTTTC. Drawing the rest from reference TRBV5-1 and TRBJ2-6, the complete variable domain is KAGVTQTPRYLIKTRGQQVTLSCSPISGHRSVSWYQQTPGQGLQFLFEYFSETQRNKGNFPGRFSGRQFSNSRSEMNVSTLELGDSALYLCASSLEDPRTNVLTFGAGSRLTVL.

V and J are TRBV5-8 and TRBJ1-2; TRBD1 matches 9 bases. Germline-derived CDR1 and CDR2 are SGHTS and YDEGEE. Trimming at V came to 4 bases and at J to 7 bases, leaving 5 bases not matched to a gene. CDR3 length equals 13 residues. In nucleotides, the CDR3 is TGTGCCAGCAGCGTGAGGACAGGGGTTGGCTACACCTTC. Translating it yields CASSVRTGVGYTF.

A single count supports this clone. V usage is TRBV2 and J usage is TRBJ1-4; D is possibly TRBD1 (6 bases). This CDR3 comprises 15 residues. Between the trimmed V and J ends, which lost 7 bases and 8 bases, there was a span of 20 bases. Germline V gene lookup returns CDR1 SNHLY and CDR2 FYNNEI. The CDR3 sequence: CASNLQGSIEEKLFF. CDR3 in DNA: TGTGCCAGCAATTTACAGGGTTCGATAGAAGAAAAACTGTTTTTT.

This chain's CDR3 is CASSFRGQLRDTEAFF. The CDR3 coding sequence is TGCGCCAGCAGCTTCCGTGGACAGCTTCGAGACACTGAAGCTTTCTTT. The chain uses TRBV5-1 and TRBJ1-1; perhaps TRBD1 as D (6 bases). Trimming removed 2 bases from V and 3 bases from J, with 17 bases in between. This CDR3 is 16 amino acids long. CDR1 SGHRS and CDR2 YFSETQ come from the germline V gene.

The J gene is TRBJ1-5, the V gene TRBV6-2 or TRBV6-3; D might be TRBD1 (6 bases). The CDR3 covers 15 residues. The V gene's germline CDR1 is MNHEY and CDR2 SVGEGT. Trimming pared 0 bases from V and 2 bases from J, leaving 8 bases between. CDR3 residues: CASSYSQGGNQPQHF. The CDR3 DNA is TGTGCCAGCAGTTACTCACAGGGAGGCAATCAGCCCCAGCATTTT.

The CDR3 spells CAIGTPNQPQHF. The DNA for the CDR3 is TGTGCCATCGGGACTCCTAATCAGCCCCAGCATTTT. The V and J genes are TRBV10-3 and TRBJ1-5, with D maybe TRBD1 (5 bases). The CDR3 is 12 amino acids. Germline V gene data show CDR1 as ENHRY and CDR2 as SYGVKD. V dropped 8 bases and J dropped 4 bases, with 9 bases sitting between them.

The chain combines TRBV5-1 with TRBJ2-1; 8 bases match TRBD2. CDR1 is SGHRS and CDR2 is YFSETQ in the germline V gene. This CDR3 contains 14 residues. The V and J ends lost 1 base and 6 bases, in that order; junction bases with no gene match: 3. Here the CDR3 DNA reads TGCGCCAGCAGCTTGAGCGGGGGTCTCAATGAGCAGTTCTTC. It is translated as CASSLSGGLNEQFF.

CDR3 region: CASSHKNRGRNSPLHF. The CDR3 nucleotides are TGTGCCAGCAGCCACAAAAACAGGGGGCGTAATTCACCCCTCCACTTT. The chain joins TRBV3-1 (or the pseudogene TRBV3-2) to TRBJ1-6, with 9 nucleotides matching TRBD1. V was pared by 3 bases and J by 6 bases, with 6 bases of the junction left unmatched. Looked up from germline, CDR1 is LGHDT and CDR2 is YNNKEL (reference sequence). CDR3 length equals 16 residues.

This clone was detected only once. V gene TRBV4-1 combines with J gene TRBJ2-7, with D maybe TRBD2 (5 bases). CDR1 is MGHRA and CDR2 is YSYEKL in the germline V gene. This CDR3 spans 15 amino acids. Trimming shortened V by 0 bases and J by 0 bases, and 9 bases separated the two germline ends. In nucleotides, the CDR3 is TGCGCCAGCAGCCAAGATCTTGGGAGCTCCTACGAGCAGTACTTC. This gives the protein CASSQDLGSSYEQYF.

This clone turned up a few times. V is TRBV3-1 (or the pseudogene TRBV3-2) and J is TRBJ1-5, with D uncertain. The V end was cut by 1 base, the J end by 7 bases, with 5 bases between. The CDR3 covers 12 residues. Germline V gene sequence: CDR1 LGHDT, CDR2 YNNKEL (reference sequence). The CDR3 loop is CASSQGEQPQHF. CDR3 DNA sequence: TGTGCCAGCAGCCAAGGGGAGCAGCCCCAGCATTTT.

DNA for the CDR3: TGTGCCAGCAGTTTGGGGGCAGGAAACACCATATATTTT. Translating gives CASSLGAGNTIYF. The genes are TRBV12-3 or TRBV12-4 and TRBJ1-3; the D gene is possibly TRBD1 (6 bases). Trimming left V 3 bases short and J 4 bases short, with 7 bases between. This CDR3 comprises 13 residues.